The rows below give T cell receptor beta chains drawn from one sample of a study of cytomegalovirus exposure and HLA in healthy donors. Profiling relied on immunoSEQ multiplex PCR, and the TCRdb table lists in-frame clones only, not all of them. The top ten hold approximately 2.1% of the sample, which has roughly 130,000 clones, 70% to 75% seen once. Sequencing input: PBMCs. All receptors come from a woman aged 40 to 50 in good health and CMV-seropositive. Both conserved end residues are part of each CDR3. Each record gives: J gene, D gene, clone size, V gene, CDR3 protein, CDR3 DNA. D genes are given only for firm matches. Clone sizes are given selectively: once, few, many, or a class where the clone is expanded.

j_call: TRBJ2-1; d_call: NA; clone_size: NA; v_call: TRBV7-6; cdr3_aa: CASSFHGINEQFF; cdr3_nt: TGTGCCAGCAGCTTTCATGGCATCAATGAGCAGTTCTTC
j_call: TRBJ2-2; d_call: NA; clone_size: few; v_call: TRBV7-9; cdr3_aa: CASSSLVGELFF; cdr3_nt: TGTGCCAGCAGCTCGCTAGTTGGGGAGCTGTTTTTT
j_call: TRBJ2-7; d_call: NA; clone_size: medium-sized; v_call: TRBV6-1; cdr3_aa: CASSLRDGQPYEQYF; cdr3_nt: TGTGCCAGCAGCCTCAGAGACGGACAGCCCTACGAGCAGTACTTC
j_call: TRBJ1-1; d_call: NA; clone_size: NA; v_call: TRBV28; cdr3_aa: CASRSGSVGTEAFF; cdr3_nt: TGTGCCAGCAGGTCGGGGTCGGTGGGGACTGAAGCTTTCTTT
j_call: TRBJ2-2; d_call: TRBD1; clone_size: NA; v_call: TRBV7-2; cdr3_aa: CASSLAGTGTTGELFF; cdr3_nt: TGTGCCAGCAGCTTAGCGGGGACAGGGACCACCGGGGAGCTGTTTTTT
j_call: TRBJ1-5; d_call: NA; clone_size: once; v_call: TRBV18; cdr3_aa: CASSPPGGRNQPQHF; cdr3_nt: TGTGCCAGCTCACCACCCGGGGGGCGCAATCAGCCCCAGCATTTT
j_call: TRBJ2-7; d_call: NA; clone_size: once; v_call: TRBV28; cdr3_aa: CASISGKTYEQYF; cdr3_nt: TGTGCCAGCATTTCAGGGAAGACCTACGAGCAGTACTTC
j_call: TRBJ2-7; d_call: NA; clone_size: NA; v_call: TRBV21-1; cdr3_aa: CASSKEGTASYEQYF; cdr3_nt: TGTGCCAGCAGCAAAGAGGGGACAGCCTCCTACGAGCAGTACTTC
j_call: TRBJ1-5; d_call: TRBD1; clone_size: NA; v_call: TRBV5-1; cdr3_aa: CASSADRGQGQPQHF; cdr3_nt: TGCGCCAGCAGCGCGGACAGGGGGCAGGGTCAGCCCCAGCATTTT
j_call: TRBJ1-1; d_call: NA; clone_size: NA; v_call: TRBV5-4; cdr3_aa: CASSPTAPGWAEAFF; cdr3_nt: TGTGCCAGCAGCCCGACGGCCCCAGGGTGGGCTGAAGCTTTCTTT
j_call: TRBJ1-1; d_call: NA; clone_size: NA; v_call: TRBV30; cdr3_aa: CAYKWGRTNTEAFF; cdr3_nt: TGTGCCTACAAATGGGGGAGGACGAACACTGAAGCTTTCTTT
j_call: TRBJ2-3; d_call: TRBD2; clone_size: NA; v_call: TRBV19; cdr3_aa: CASSIPSPTSGGTDTQYF; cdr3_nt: TGTGCCAGTAGTATACCCTCTCCGACTAGCGGGGGCACAGATACGCAGTATTTT
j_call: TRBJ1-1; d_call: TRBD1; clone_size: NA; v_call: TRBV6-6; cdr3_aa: CASSYSPDREVRAFF; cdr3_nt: TGTGCCAGCAGTTACTCGCCCGACAGGGAGGTCCGGGCTTTCTTT
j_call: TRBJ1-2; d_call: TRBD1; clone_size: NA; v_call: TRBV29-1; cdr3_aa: CSVGQGEGYGYTF; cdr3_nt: TGCAGCGTAGGACAGGGAGAAGGCTATGGCTACACCTTC
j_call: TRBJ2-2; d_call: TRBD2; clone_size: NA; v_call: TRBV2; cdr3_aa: CASRDTGGPNTGELFF; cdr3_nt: TGTGCCAGCAGGGATACGGGGGGACCGAACACCGGGGAGCTGTTTTTT
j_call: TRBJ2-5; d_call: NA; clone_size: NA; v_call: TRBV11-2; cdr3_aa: CASSFLGHQETQYF; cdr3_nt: TGTGCCAGCAGCTTTCTGGGGCACCAAGAGACCCAGTACTTC
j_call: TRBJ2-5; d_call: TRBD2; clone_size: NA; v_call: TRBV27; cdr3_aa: CASSFWGGETQYF; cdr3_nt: TGTGCCAGCAGTTTTTGGGGGGGAGAGACCCAGTACTTC
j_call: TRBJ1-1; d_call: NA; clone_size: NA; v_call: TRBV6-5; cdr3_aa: CASSSQDQIRNTEAFF; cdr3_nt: TGTGCCAGCAGTTCACAGGACCAGATACGAAACACTGAAGCTTTCTTT
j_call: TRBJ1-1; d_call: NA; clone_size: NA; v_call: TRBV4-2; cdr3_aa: CASSLGQTMVGNTEAFF; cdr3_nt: TGTGCCAGCAGCCTCGGACAGACGATGGTAGGAAACACTGAAGCTTTCTTT
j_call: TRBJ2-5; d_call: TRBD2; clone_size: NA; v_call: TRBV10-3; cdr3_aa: CAISWRGGSETQYF; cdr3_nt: TGTGCCATCAGTTGGCGGGGGGGCTCTGAGACCCAGTACTTC
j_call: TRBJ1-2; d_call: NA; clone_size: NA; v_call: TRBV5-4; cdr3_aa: CASSSGGRDYGYTF; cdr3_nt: TGTGCCAGCAGCTCGGGGGGGCGCGACTATGGCTACACCTTC
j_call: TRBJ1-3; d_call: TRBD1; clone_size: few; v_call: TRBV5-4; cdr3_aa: CASSAQDRAYHTIYF; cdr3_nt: TGTGCCAGCAGCGCCCAGGACAGGGCATATCACACCATATATTTT
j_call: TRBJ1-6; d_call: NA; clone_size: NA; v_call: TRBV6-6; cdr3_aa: CATRGGGVWNSPLHF; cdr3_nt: TGTGCCACCCGAGGCGGGGGTGTCTGGAATTCACCCCTCCACTTT
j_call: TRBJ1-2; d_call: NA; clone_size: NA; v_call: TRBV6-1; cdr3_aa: CASSEPGLKTYGYTF; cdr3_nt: TGTGCCAGCAGTGAACCGGGACTCAAGACATATGGCTACACCTTC
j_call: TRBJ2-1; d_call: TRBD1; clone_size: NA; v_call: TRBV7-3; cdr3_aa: CASSTGQGIYEQFF; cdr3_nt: TGTGCCAGCAGCACGGGACAGGGAATCTATGAGCAGTTCTTC
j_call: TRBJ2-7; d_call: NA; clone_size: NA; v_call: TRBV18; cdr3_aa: CASSPPGVSYEQYF; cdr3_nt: TGTGCCAGCTCACCACCGGGCGTCTCCTACGAGCAGTACTTC
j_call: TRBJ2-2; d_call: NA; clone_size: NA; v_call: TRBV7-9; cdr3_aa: CASSLVGFEDGELFF; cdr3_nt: TGTGCCAGCAGCTTAGTAGGATTCGAGGACGGGGAGCTGTTTTTT
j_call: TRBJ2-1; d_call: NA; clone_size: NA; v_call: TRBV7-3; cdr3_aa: CASSQIQGTTQFF; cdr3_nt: TGTGCCAGCAGCCAAATACAGGGAACCACCCAGTTCTTC
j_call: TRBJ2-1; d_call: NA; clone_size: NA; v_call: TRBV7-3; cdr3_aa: CASSSVGTLTNEQFF; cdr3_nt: TGTGCCAGCAGCTCCGTAGGGACTTTGACCAATGAGCAGTTCTTC